These T cell receptor beta chains were read from a single sample in a study of T cell changes during pregnancy in multiple sclerosis. Here immunoSEQ multiplex PCR was the method, and the copy in TCRdb shows in-frame clones only, minus some. The sample records more than 65,000 clones, just over 90% being singletons. The sample in question was CD4+ T cells from peripheral blood mononuclear cells, obtained before pregnancy. The receptors come from a female donor with multiple sclerosis, enrolled in a pregnancy study. The CDR3 runs from the conserved cysteine through the conserved F or W. A D gene is named only where the DNA matches it firmly. Where a row states a size, it is once, few, many or the class of an expanded clone; other rows omit it.

CDR3 DNA | CDR3 protein | clone size | J gene | V gene | D gene
TGTGCCAGCAGTGAAGCAGCGAACACTGAAGCTTTCTTT | CASSEAANTEAFF | few | TRBJ1-1 | TRBV6-1 | -
TGTGCCAGCACCCTCCGGGGGATCCATGAGCAGTTCTTC | CASTLRGIHEQFF | few | TRBJ2-1 | TRBV5-6 | -
TGTGCCAGCAGGGGCGGGGTGTACCAAGAGACCCAGTACTTC | CASRGGVYQETQYF | - | TRBJ2-5 | TRBV6-1 | -
TGCGCCAGCAGCTTGGACCCCTCGGGGGTGAACACTGAAGCTTTCTTT | CASSLDPSGVNTEAFF | - | TRBJ1-1 | TRBV5-1 | -
TGTGCCAGCAGTTACTACGCGGTGAACACCGGGGAGCTGTTTTTT | CASSYYAVNTGELFF | - | TRBJ2-2 | TRBV6-5 | -
TGTGCCAGCAGCTTGGGAACAGGGGATGTTAGCAATCAGCCCCAGCATTTT | CASSLGTGDVSNQPQHF | - | TRBJ1-5 | TRBV7-9 | TRBD1
TGTGCCAGCTCACCTCCCCTAGTGGTCACCGGGGAGCTGTTTTTT | CASSPPLVVTGELFF | - | TRBJ2-2 | TRBV18 | -
TGTGCCAGCAGCTTCTCTAGCTGGCGAAGTGAGCAGTTCTTC | CASSFSSWRSEQFF | - | TRBJ2-1 | TRBV11-1 | -
TGTGCCAGCAGTTCGCTAGCGGGAGGCTCACCTAATGAGCAGTTCTTC | CASSSLAGGSPNEQFF | - | TRBJ2-1 | TRBV5-4 | TRBD2
TGTGCCACCAGCTCCAGCCGGGGACATCCTGCGAACACTGAAGCTTTCTTT | CATSSSRGHPANTEAFF | - | TRBJ1-1 | TRBV15 | -
TGCGCCAGCAGCTTGGCGGGGAGCTCCTACGAGCAGTACTTC | CASSLAGSSYEQYF | - | TRBJ2-7 | TRBV5-1 | -
TGTGCCAGCACCCGATACAGGGAAACTGAAGCTTTCTTT | CASTRYRETEAFF | - | TRBJ1-1 | TRBV6-1 | -
TGCGCCAGCAGCCCGGGGGGGCTTAATGAAAAACTGTTTTTT | CASSPGGLNEKLFF | - | TRBJ1-4 | TRBV5-1 | -
TGTGCCAGCAGCTTAGGGGGGTACGGCGGGAGGCCCCACGAGCAGTACTTC | CASSLGGYGGRPHEQYF | - | TRBJ2-7 | TRBV13 | TRBD2
TGTGCCAGCAGTTCACCGGGTTTTGATGAAAAACTGTTTTTT | CASSSPGFDEKLFF | - | TRBJ1-4 | TRBV27 | -
TGCGCCAGCACCCTCGGGGTCGGCGGACCTAACTATGGCTACACCTTC | CASTLGVGGPNYGYTF | - | TRBJ1-2 | TRBV5-1 | -
TGTGCCAGCAGCTACGGGGACAGGGGGGTGAACGCTGAAGCTTTCTTT | CASSYGDRGVNAEAFF | - | TRBJ1-1 | TRBV7-9 | TRBD1
TGCGCCAGCAGCTTGGAGGACGGGGGGAACTATGGCTACACCTTC | CASSLEDGGNYGYTF | - | TRBJ1-2 | TRBV5-1 | -
TGTGCCAGCAGACGGACAGGGGATGGCAATCAGCCCCAGCATTTT | CASRRTGDGNQPQHF | - | TRBJ1-5 | TRBV6-5 | TRBD1
TGTGCCAGCAGCTCTACTCTGACTAGCAGGGCGCAGTATTTT | CASSSTLTSRAQYF | - | TRBJ2-3 | TRBV7-7 | TRBD2
TGTGCCAGCAGCCCGACCCTCGGGACTAGCGGGAGCGATGAGCAGTTCTTC | CASSPTLGTSGSDEQFF | - | TRBJ2-1 | TRBV7-8 | TRBD2
TGTGCCAGCAGCTTAGGCCGGGGGGGCTCCTACAATGAGCAGTTCTTC | CASSLGRGGSYNEQFF | - | TRBJ2-1 | TRBV13 | TRBD2
TGTGCCAGCAGCTCACAGGGGTCGTATAATGAAGCTTTCTTT | CASSSQGSYNEAFF | - | TRBJ1-1 | TRBV5-4 | TRBD1
TGTGCCATCAGTGAGTCGGACAGGGGCTATGGCTACACCTTC | CAISESDRGYGYTF | - | TRBJ1-2 | TRBV10-3 | TRBD1
TGTGCCAGCAGCGTACAGGGGGCTAATGAAAAACTGTTTTTT | CASSVQGANEKLFF | - | TRBJ1-4 | TRBV9 | TRBD1
TGCAGCGTTGCTTTCGGGACATTCCTTGGGGCTGAAGCTTTCTTT | CSVAFGTFLGAEAFF | - | TRBJ1-1 | TRBV29-1 | -
TGTGCCAGCAGAACGCAGGCCGTCTTTGGAAACACCATATATTTT | CASRTQAVFGNTIYF | - | TRBJ1-3 | TRBV6-6 | -
TGTGCCAGCAGTTCACTAGCGGGAGCCTCCTACAATGAGCAGTTCTTC | CASSSLAGASYNEQFF | few | TRBJ2-1 | TRBV6-5 | TRBD2
TGTGCCAGCAGCGTCCAGGGGGCGGATGGCTACACCTTC | CASSVQGADGYTF | - | TRBJ1-2 | TRBV7-9 | TRBD1
TGTGCCAGCAGCCCCCTCCCGGGACAGGGGGCGATCTCTAGCACCGGGGAGCTGTTTTTT | CASSPLPGQGAISSTGELFF | - | TRBJ2-2 | TRBV9 | TRBD1
TGTGCCAGCAGCCAAGCCCCCCCTACTAGCGGGAGAACAGATACGCAGTATTTT | CASSQAPPTSGRTDTQYF | - | TRBJ2-3 | TRBV4-2 | TRBD2
TGCGCCAGCAGCTCGGGACTAGCAGCCACAGATACGCAGTATTTT | CASSSGLAATDTQYF | - | TRBJ2-3 | TRBV5-1 | TRBD2
TGCGCCAGCAGCACCCATAGGGGGGAAGCTTTCTTT | CASSTHRGEAFF | - | TRBJ1-1 | TRBV5-1 | -
TGTGCCAGCAGTGACACCGACAGGAACGGCTACACCTTC | CASSDTDRNGYTF | - | TRBJ1-2 | TRBV6-1 | -
TGCGCCAGCAGCGGGCCGGGGGAACTCTGGCGGGGTCCCGACGAGCAGTACTTC | CASSGPGELWRGPDEQYF | - | TRBJ2-7 | TRBV5-1 | -
TGCAGCGTAGGGGCAACTAATGAAAAACTGTTTTTT | CSVGATNEKLFF | - | TRBJ1-4 | TRBV29-1 | -
TGTGCCAGCAGCTTAGGACAGAACACTGAAGCTTTCTTT | CASSLGQNTEAFF | - | TRBJ1-1 | TRBV7-6 | -